Shown below are 14 T cell receptor beta chains from a single sample sequenced in a study of tissue T cells after allogeneic stem cell transplantation. TCRdb's table, derived via immunoSEQ multiplex PCR, lists solely in-frame clones and lacks some. The table has 950 to 1,500 clones, approximately 70% seen once. Specimen: skin, collected at autopsy. These receptors were taken from a male patient older than 55 with steroid-refractory graft-versus-host disease after an allogeneic stem cell transplant. Some T cells may trace back to the graft donor.

The rearrangement joins TRBV19 to TRBJ1-2; D is ambiguous. V dropped 10 bases and J dropped 8 bases, with 20 bases sitting between them. The germline V gene encodes CDR1 LNHDA and CDR2 SQIVND (reference sequence). There are 13 residues in the CDR3. The CDR3 DNA reads TGTGCCACCCGAGGATTCATCTTGGAGGGCTACACCTTC. This gives the protein CATRGFILEGYTF.

The gene calls are TRBV7-6 and TRBJ2-1; D not certain. Germline V CDR1 and CDR2: SGHVS, FNYEAQ. CDR3 size: 16 residues. The V end lost 5 bases, the J end lost 5 bases, and 19 bases lay between the germline ends. The CDR3 sequence: CASSLRPPKENNEQFF. CDR3 nucleotides: TGTGCCAGCAGCCTTCGACCACCGAAAGAAAACAATGAGCAGTTCTTC.

The V and J genes are TRBV12-3 or TRBV12-4 and TRBJ2-1; possible D gene TRBD2, 6 bases. The germline V and J ends were trimmed by 1 base and 15 bases, with 16 bases remaining between them. CDR3 length: 13 amino acids. CDR3 protein: CASSLGSGRNMFF. Written as DNA, the CDR3 is TGTGCCAGCAGTTTAGGGTCAGGGAGGAATATGTTCTTC.

The chain carries TRBV4-1 and TRBJ1-5; D may be TRBD1 (5 bases). The CDR3 covers 15 residues. CDR1 MGHRA and CDR2 YSYEKL come from the germline V gene. The germline V and J ends were trimmed by 0 bases and 6 bases, with 12 bases remaining between them. The DNA for the CDR3 is TGCGCCAGCAGCCAAGATTTGGGGGGAGGTCAGCCCCAGCATTTT. Translating gives CASSQDLGGGQPQHF.

This chain links TRBV2 with TRBJ2-6, with D tentatively TRBD2 (6 bases). V shed 4 bases and J shed 0 bases, with 7 bases lying between them. The CDR3 loop spans 15 amino acids. The germline V gene encodes CDR1 SNHLY and CDR2 FYNNEI. CDR3 DNA sequence: TGTGCCAGCAGTGGCGGGGTCTCTGGGGCCAACGTCCTGACTTTC. It specifies CASSGGVSGANVLTF.

This chain connects TRBV5-1 to TRBJ2-3; D remains ambiguous. Trimming shortened V by 4 bases and J by 6 bases, and 24 bases separated the two germline ends. The CDR3 covers 17 residues. Germline CDR1 SGHRS, CDR2 YFSETQ. For the CDR3, the DNA is TGCGCCAGCAGCCCCTCCCCTCTAGTTAAAGTATGGGATACGCAGTATTTT. Translation gives CASSPSPLVKVWDTQYF.

The rearrangement joins TRBV14 to TRBJ2-1, with D possibly being TRBD1 (5 bases). The CDR3 sequence is 14 residues long. Germline values: CDR1 SGHDN, CDR2 FVKESK. With 3 bases removed from V and 4 bases from J, the gap between germline ends came to 10 bases. The CDR3 nucleotides are TGTGCCAGCAGCCAGCCAGGGTCATACAATGAGCAGTTCTTC. Its translation is CASSQPGSYNEQFF.

This clone has a handful of counts. The rearrangement links TRBV13 to TRBJ1-3; D uncertain. The CDR3 extends over 16 amino acids. Germline loops: CDR1 PRHDT, CDR2 FYEKMQ (reference sequence). Trimming took off 11 bases at V and 2 bases at J, with 22 bases between the two ends. CDR3 sequence: CAPGVRSALAGNTIYF. The CDR3 nucleotides read TGTGCCCCCGGGGTTCGTTCGGCTTTGGCTGGAAACACCATATATTTT.

V is TRBV5-4 and J is TRBJ2-5; 8 bases map to TRBD1. With 4 bases clipped from V and 6 bases from J, the junction kept 8 bases outside the gene matches. The CDR3 has 14 residues. CDR1 and CDR2 from the germline V gene are SGHNT and YYREEE (reference sequence). The CDR3 sequence: CASSPGQGGQTQYF. CDR3 sequence (DNA): TGTGCCAGCAGCCCAGGACAGGGCGGGCAGACCCAGTACTTC.

This clone appeared a single time. V and J are TRBV27 and TRBJ1-5, with unresolved D. Trimming left V 2 bases short and J 4 bases short, with 6 bases between. This CDR3 contains 13 residues. In germline, CDR1 is MNHEY, CDR2 SMNVEV (reference sequence). The CDR3 sequence: CASSLTSNQPQHF. CDR3 nucleotide sequence: TGTGCCAGCAGTTTAACGTCGAATCAGCCCCAGCATTTT.

The chain has TRBV7-8 and TRBJ1-1; 8 nucleotides match TRBD1. V dropped 3 bases and J dropped 2; count of bases not matched to a gene: 5. The CDR3 extends over 15 amino acids. In germline, CDR1 is SGHVS, CDR2 FQNEAQ. CDR3 DNA: TGTGCCAGCAGCTTGTGGGACAGGCCAAACACTGAAGCTTTCTTT. It translates to CASSLWDRPNTEAFF.

This chain links TRBV5-4 with TRBJ1-1; D ambiguous. Looked up from germline, CDR1 is SGHNT and CDR2 is YYREEE (reference sequence). The CDR3 contains 13 residues. V was pared by 2 bases and J by 4 bases, with 9 bases between. CDR3 coding DNA: TGTGCCAGCAGCTTTGCAGAGGGCACTGAAGCTTTCTTT. Translating it yields CASSFAEGTEAFF.

The chain joins TRBV6-2 or TRBV6-3 to TRBJ2-3; 7 bases line up with TRBD2. J lost 12 bases, V lost 2 bases, and 5 bases had no gene match. Looked up from germline, CDR1 is MNHEY and CDR2 is SVGEGT. The CDR3 covers 12 residues. The CDR3 coding sequence is TGTGCCAGCAGTTACGTTGCTAGCGGACAGTATTTT. Its translation: CASSYVASGQYF.

This clone was observed a single time. CDR3 sequence reads: CASSPRPGQSNYGYTF. The CDR3 DNA follows: TGTGCCAGTAGCCCCCGACCTGGACAGAGTAACTATGGCTACACCTTC. The V call is TRBV19, the J call TRBJ1-2; D might be TRBD1 (6 bases). Germline V CDR1 and CDR2: LNHDA, SQIVND (reference sequence). Trimming pared 6 bases from V and 1 base from J, leaving 18 bases between. The CDR3 runs 16 residues.